This is a list of T cell receptor beta chains from one sample in a study of CD8+ T cells in alopecia areata. Using immunoSEQ multiplex PCR, the repertoire was profiled, and TCRdb retains in-frame clones only, with some absent. The table has over 150,000 clones, about three fifths seen once. Sequenced material: CD8+ T cells sorted from blood, taken at week 24, from a patient treated with tofacitinib. The receptors shown here come from a human donor with alopecia areata. CDR3s include the opening cysteine and the closing phenylalanine or tryptophan. Each record gives: CDR3 protein, CDR3 DNA, clone size, V gene, J gene, D gene. D genes are given only for firm matches. Expanded clones get a size class; other rows say once, few or many, or leave the size out.

CDR3 protein: CASSLQSGNTEAFF; CDR3 DNA: TGTGCCAGCAGTTTGCAGAGCGGGAACACTGAAGCTTTCTTT; clone size: .; V gene: TRBV27; J gene: TRBJ1-1; D gene: .
CDR3 protein: CASSHTGSTDEQFF; CDR3 DNA: TGCGCCAGCAGCCACACAGGTTCTACGGATGAGCAGTTCTTC; clone size: once; V gene: TRBV4-1; J gene: TRBJ2-1; D gene: .
CDR3 protein: CATAQGALKKLFF; CDR3 DNA: TGTGCCACCGCACAGGGGGCGCTTAAAAAACTGTTTTTT; clone size: .; V gene: TRBV2; J gene: TRBJ1-4; D gene: TRBD1
CDR3 protein: CASSARQGARQPQHF; CDR3 DNA: TGTGCCAGCAGTGCCAGACAGGGGGCAAGGCAGCCCCAGCATTTT; clone size: .; V gene: TRBV27; J gene: TRBJ1-5; D gene: TRBD1
CDR3 protein: CASSTTVEDRGPDF; CDR3 DNA: TGTGCCAGTAGTACCACGGTGGAGGACAGGGGGCCTGACTTC; clone size: few; V gene: TRBV19; J gene: TRBJ2-4; D gene: TRBD1
CDR3 protein: CASSDTGEANEKLFF; CDR3 DNA: TGTGCCAGCAGCGATACAGGGGAGGCTAATGAAAAACTGTTTTTT; clone size: .; V gene: TRBV9; J gene: TRBJ1-4; D gene: TRBD1
CDR3 protein: CASGFPENSNQPQHF; CDR3 DNA: TGTGCTAGTGGTTTTCCCGAGAATAGCAATCAGCCCCAGCATTTT; clone size: few; V gene: TRBV12-5; J gene: TRBJ1-5; D gene: .
CDR3 protein: CASSPQRGEAFF; CDR3 DNA: TGTGCCAGCAGCCCCCAGCGTGGTGAAGCTTTCTTT; clone size: once; V gene: TRBV13; J gene: TRBJ1-1; D gene: .
CDR3 protein: CATSRVNLRDGGTEAFF; CDR3 DNA: TGTGCCACCAGCAGAGTAAATCTTCGAGACGGCGGCACTGAAGCTTTCTTT; clone size: .; V gene: TRBV15; J gene: TRBJ1-1; D gene: .
CDR3 protein: CAWSPGISDTQYF; CDR3 DNA: TGTGCCTGGAGTCCCGGGATCTCAGATACGCAGTATTTT; clone size: .; V gene: TRBV30; J gene: TRBJ2-3; D gene: .
CDR3 protein: CASSRSGGAADTQYF; CDR3 DNA: TGCGCCAGCAGCCGGAGCGGGGGGGCTGCAGATACGCAGTATTTT; clone size: .; V gene: TRBV4-1; J gene: TRBJ2-3; D gene: TRBD2
CDR3 protein: CSVEPGMNTGELFF; CDR3 DNA: TGCAGCGTTGAGCCCGGGATGAACACCGGGGAGCTGTTTTTT; clone size: few; V gene: TRBV29-1; J gene: TRBJ2-2; D gene: .
CDR3 protein: CASSLEGAGYTF; CDR3 DNA: TGTGCCAGCAGCTTAGAGGGAGCTGGCTACACCTTC; clone size: few; V gene: TRBV7-9; J gene: TRBJ1-2; D gene: .
CDR3 protein: CAWGTGPTDTQYF; CDR3 DNA: TGTGCCTGGGGGACAGGCCCCACAGATACGCAGTATTTT; clone size: few; V gene: TRBV30; J gene: TRBJ2-3; D gene: TRBD1
CDR3 protein: CSAETPYNEQFF; CDR3 DNA: TGCAGCGCCGAGACTCCCTACAATGAGCAGTTCTTC; clone size: .; V gene: TRBV29-1; J gene: TRBJ2-1; D gene: .
CDR3 protein: CASSLGGQAPRETQYF; CDR3 DNA: TGTGCCAGCAGCTTGGGAGGTCAGGCGCCTCGGGAGACCCAGTACTTC; clone size: .; V gene: TRBV5-6; J gene: TRBJ2-5; D gene: .
CDR3 protein: CASGTGGSYEQYF; CDR3 DNA: TGTGCCAGCGGGACAGGGGGTTCCTACGAGCAGTACTTC; clone size: .; V gene: TRBV6-5; J gene: TRBJ2-7; D gene: TRBD1
CDR3 protein: CASILQGAGYEQYF; CDR3 DNA: TGTGCCAGCATCTTACAGGGGGCTGGCTACGAGCAGTACTTC; clone size: .; V gene: TRBV5-6; J gene: TRBJ2-7; D gene: TRBD1
CDR3 protein: CASTVGRTNTEAFF; CDR3 DNA: TGTGCCAGCACCGTGGGGCGGACGAACACTGAAGCTTTCTTT; clone size: .; V gene: TRBV7-9; J gene: TRBJ1-1; D gene: .
CDR3 protein: CATKGDFDPRSGEQYF; CDR3 DNA: TGTGCCACCAAAGGAGATTTCGACCCCCGGTCAGGCGAGCAGTACTTC; clone size: .; V gene: TRBV15; J gene: TRBJ2-7; D gene: .
CDR3 protein: CASSDRRGNEQFF; CDR3 DNA: TGTGCCAGCAGTGACAGGAGGGGCAATGAGCAGTTCTTC; clone size: .; V gene: TRBV2; J gene: TRBJ2-1; D gene: .
CDR3 protein: CASSYGTYWEQFF; CDR3 DNA: TGTGCCAGCAGTTACGGGACCTATTGGGAGCAGTTCTTC; clone size: few; V gene: TRBV6-5; J gene: TRBJ2-1; D gene: .
CDR3 protein: CASSLLPSLGTGELFF; CDR3 DNA: TGTGCCAGCAGCTTACTACCGAGTTTGGGAACCGGGGAGCTGTTTTTT; clone size: .; V gene: TRBV11-1; J gene: TRBJ2-2; D gene: .
CDR3 protein: CASSFTSGEETQYF; CDR3 DNA: TGCGCCAGCAGCTTTACTAGCGGGGAAGAGACCCAGTACTTC; clone size: .; V gene: TRBV5-1; J gene: TRBJ2-5; D gene: TRBD2
CDR3 protein: CAISDKAARQDTQYF; CDR3 DNA: TGTGCCATCAGTGATAAGGCCGCCCGGCAGGATACGCAGTATTTT; clone size: once; V gene: TRBV10-3; J gene: TRBJ2-3; D gene: .
CDR3 protein: CASSLDYSHEQYF; CDR3 DNA: TGCGCCAGCAGCTTGGATTACAGCCACGAGCAGTACTTC; clone size: .; V gene: TRBV5-1; J gene: TRBJ2-7; D gene: .
CDR3 protein: CASSLHLQETQYF; CDR3 DNA: TGCGCCAGCAGCTTGCATCTACAAGAGACCCAGTACTTC; clone size: few; V gene: TRBV5-1; J gene: TRBJ2-5; D gene: .
CDR3 protein: CSVVGGDTIYF; CDR3 DNA: TGCAGCGTTGTCGGGGGTGACACCATATATTTT; clone size: .; V gene: TRBV29-1; J gene: TRBJ1-3; D gene: .
CDR3 protein: CASTGGASYLTDTQYF; CDR3 DNA: TGTGCCAGCACGGGGGGCGCCTCTTATCTCACAGATACGCAGTATTTT; clone size: .; V gene: TRBV2; J gene: TRBJ2-3; D gene: .
CDR3 protein: CASSTRRGSQPQHF; CDR3 DNA: TGTGCCAGCAGCACTCGGAGGGGAAGTCAGCCCCAGCATTTT; clone size: .; V gene: TRBV2; J gene: TRBJ1-5; D gene: .
CDR3 protein: CSVERDRGLYNEQFF; CDR3 DNA: TGCAGCGTTGAAAGGGACAGGGGCCTGTACAATGAGCAGTTCTTC; clone size: .; V gene: TRBV29-1; J gene: TRBJ2-1; D gene: TRBD1
CDR3 protein: CASSELSYGYTF; CDR3 DNA: TGTGCCAGCAGTGAATTAAGCTATGGCTACACCTTC; clone size: .; V gene: TRBV25-1; J gene: TRBJ1-2; D gene: .
CDR3 protein: CASSQDGVPNYGYTF; CDR3 DNA: TGTGCCAGCAGCCAAGATGGGGTTCCGAACTATGGCTACACCTTC; clone size: .; V gene: TRBV14; J gene: TRBJ1-2; D gene: .
CDR3 protein: CSVLDRGRTKIDTEAFF; CDR3 DNA: TGCAGCGTCCTGGACAGGGGGCGAACGAAGATTGACACTGAAGCTTTCTTT; clone size: .; V gene: TRBV29-1; J gene: TRBJ1-1; D gene: TRBD1
CDR3 protein: CASSLGRGVTGNQPQHF; CDR3 DNA: TGTGCCAGCAGCTTAGGGCGGGGGGTCACGGGCAATCAGCCCCAGCATTTT; clone size: .; V gene: TRBV7-2; J gene: TRBJ1-5; D gene: .
CDR3 protein: CSVEDSLGETQYF; CDR3 DNA: TGCAGCGTTGAAGACTCACTAGGGGAGACCCAGTACTTC; clone size: few; V gene: TRBV29-1; J gene: TRBJ2-5; D gene: .
CDR3 protein: CASRTGHEETQYF; CDR3 DNA: TGTGCCAGCAGGACAGGACACGAAGAGACCCAGTACTTC; clone size: .; V gene: TRBV2; J gene: TRBJ2-5; D gene: .
CDR3 protein: CASSSWIVTGELFF; CDR3 DNA: TGTGCCAGCAGTAGTTGGATAGTCACCGGGGAGCTGTTTTTT; clone size: few; V gene: TRBV2; J gene: TRBJ2-2; D gene: .
CDR3 protein: CADGGQTNEKLFF; CDR3 DNA: TGTGCCGACGGGGGACAAACTAATGAAAAACTGTTTTTT; clone size: .; V gene: TRBV27; J gene: TRBJ1-4; D gene: .
CDR3 protein: CASSQEGGLPNLFF; CDR3 DNA: TGCGCCAGCAGCCAAGAAGGGGGACTCCCTAATCTGTTTTTT; clone size: few; V gene: TRBV4-1; J gene: TRBJ1-4; D gene: .
CDR3 protein: CASSPSGGPGNEQFF; CDR3 DNA: TGTGCCAGCAGTCCAAGCGGGGGGCCTGGGAATGAGCAGTTCTTC; clone size: .; V gene: TRBV27; J gene: TRBJ2-1; D gene: TRBD2
CDR3 protein: CSATVVVAGSSTDTQYF; CDR3 DNA: TGCAGCGCCACTGTGGTCGTAGCGGGGTCCAGCACAGATACGCAGTATTTT; clone size: .; V gene: TRBV29-1; J gene: TRBJ2-3; D gene: TRBD2
CDR3 protein: CSARPQLEQFF; CDR3 DNA: TGCAGTGCTAGACCTCAGCTTGAGCAGTTCTTC; clone size: once; V gene: TRBV20-1; J gene: TRBJ2-1; D gene: .
CDR3 protein: CASSQAGGAGEAFF; CDR3 DNA: TGCGCCAGCAGCCAAGCGGGGGGCGCGGGTGAAGCTTTCTTT; clone size: .; V gene: TRBV4-1; J gene: TRBJ1-1; D gene: .
CDR3 protein: CASSESGDIPEAFF; CDR3 DNA: TGTGCCAGCAGTGAATCAGGGGACATACCCGAAGCTTTCTTT; clone size: .; V gene: TRBV6-1; J gene: TRBJ1-1; D gene: .
CDR3 protein: CASSQSGSRYEQYF; CDR3 DNA: TGCGCCAGCAGCCAGAGTGGGAGTCGCTACGAGCAGTACTTC; clone size: .; V gene: TRBV4-1; J gene: TRBJ2-7; D gene: .
CDR3 protein: CASSLEGRSPDTQYF; CDR3 DNA: TGTGCCAGCAGCTTAGAGGGCAGGAGTCCAGATACGCAGTATTTT; clone size: .; V gene: TRBV11-2; J gene: TRBJ2-3; D gene: .
CDR3 protein: CASSLRSSGANVLTF; CDR3 DNA: TGTGCCAGCAGCTTGCGGAGCTCTGGGGCCAACGTCCTGACTTTC; clone size: few; V gene: TRBV5-6; J gene: TRBJ2-6; D gene: .
CDR3 protein: CASSQGGQAGGSGANVLTF; CDR3 DNA: TGTGCCAGCAGCCAAGGGGGACAGGCCGGTGGCTCTGGGGCCAACGTCCTGACTTTC; clone size: .; V gene: TRBV4-2; J gene: TRBJ2-6; D gene: TRBD1
CDR3 protein: CASSFVQGGNYEQYF; CDR3 DNA: TGTGCCAGCAGTTTTGTGCAGGGGGGAAACTACGAGCAGTACTTC; clone size: .; V gene: TRBV28; J gene: TRBJ2-7; D gene: .
CDR3 protein: CASSQADRPYGYTF; CDR3 DNA: TGCGCCAGCAGCCAAGCCGACAGGCCTTATGGCTACACCTTC; clone size: .; V gene: TRBV4-1; J gene: TRBJ1-2; D gene: .
CDR3 protein: CASSLSTIGGEKLFF; CDR3 DNA: TGTGCCAGCAGCTTATCCACAATAGGGGGCGAAAAACTGTTTTTT; clone size: .; V gene: TRBV13; J gene: TRBJ1-4; D gene: TRBD1
CDR3 protein: CASSYRQGGNEQFF; CDR3 DNA: TGTGCCAGCAGTTACCGGCAGGGGGGAAATGAGCAGTTCTTC; clone size: few; V gene: TRBV6-5; J gene: TRBJ2-1; D gene: .
CDR3 protein: CASSVRDRAPETQYF; CDR3 DNA: TGTGCCAGCAGTGTGCGGGACAGGGCCCCTGAGACCCAGTACTTC; clone size: .; V gene: TRBV2; J gene: TRBJ2-5; D gene: TRBD1
CDR3 protein: CASRGGETQYF; CDR3 DNA: TGTGCCAGCAGGGGAGGAGAGACCCAGTACTTC; clone size: .; V gene: TRBV27; J gene: TRBJ2-5; D gene: .
CDR3 protein: CASSSRTGLNSNYGYTF; CDR3 DNA: TGTGCCAGCAGTTCCCGGACAGGGTTAAACTCTAACTATGGCTACACCTTC; clone size: few; V gene: TRBV25-1; J gene: TRBJ1-2; D gene: TRBD1
CDR3 protein: CASSFEGTIITGELFF; CDR3 DNA: TGTGCCAGCAGCTTCGAAGGGACGATAATCACCGGGGAGCTGTTTTTT; clone size: .; V gene: TRBV13; J gene: TRBJ2-2; D gene: .